A single sample is the source of the 2 T cell receptor beta chains below, sequenced in a study of tumor-infiltrating lymphocytes in primary liver carcinoma. The study extracted blood RNA from unsorted whole blood and also extracted germline DNA. The input was around 530 ng total RNA; TCR beta cDNA was made from it with a constant-region primer. Libraries of TCR beta came from three nested multiplex PCR rounds with slightly modified ARM-PCR. With TRBV1-TRBV30 forward primers and a C-beta reverse primer, the first two PCR rounds were run for approximately 10 cycles each. MiXCR was run by TCRdb on the multiplex PCR reads, yielding one entry per CDR3 protein. The sample has fewer than 350,000 distinct CDR3 sequences, 60% to 80% seen once. Specimen: peripheral blood. All receptors derive from a middle-aged man with primary liver carcinoma and hepatitis B virus infection.

The V and J genes are TRBV29-1 and TRBJ2-7; possibly TRBD1 for D (6 bases). V lost 4 bases to trimming and J lost 5 bases, with 15 bases between them. The germline V gene encodes CDR1 SQVTM and CDR2 ANQGSEA. The CDR3 is made up of 13 amino acids. CDR3 sequence (DNA): TGCAGCGTTGGTCAACTAGAGGGGGACGAGCAGTACTTC. Protein sequence: CSVGQLEGDEQYF.

This clonotype was counted a few times. This CDR3 reads CASSSSGTSAEQYF. CDR3 sequence (DNA): TGTGCCAGCAGTTCTTCCGGGACTAGCGCCGAGCAGTACTTC. V is TRBV6-6 and J is TRBJ2-7; TRBD2 aligns across 10 bases. Germline V lookup: CDR1 MNHNY, CDR2 SVGAGI (reference sequence). The CDR3 runs 14 residues. V lost 4 bases to trimming and J lost 6 bases; unmatched junction nucleotides: 6.